Here is one T cell receptor beta chain with its context. Other nucleotide sequences from this sample produce the same CDR3. Assay used: immunoSEQ multiplex PCR; TCRdb lists only in-frame clones, some missing. Here the sample spans roughly 230,000 clones, 82% being singletons. The data derive from a study of blood T cell repertoires in COVID-19. Trimming took 2 bases from V and 2 from J, leaving 6 bases between them. This CDR3 has 13 residues. CDR1 SEHNR and CDR2 FQNEAQ come from the germline V gene (reference sequence). The V call is TRBV7-9, the J call TRBJ1-1; D is ambiguous. This TCR came from a woman over 75 with acute or convalescent COVID-19. Sequencing was carried out using peripheral blood. This chain's CDR3 is CASSLRGNTEAFF. The CDR3 DNA reads TGTGCCAGCAGCTTACGGGGAAACACTGAAGCTTTCTTT.